This T cell receptor beta chain was identified during a study of T cell responses to AZD1222 COVID-19 vaccine. Deletions cut 2 bases from V and 3 bases from J, with 8 bases between. CDR3 size: 13 residues. Germline values: CDR1 SGHDT, CDR2 YYEEEE. Repertoires were generated with immunoSEQ multiplex PCR, while TCRdb's copy carries only in-frame clones and drops some. There are about 120,000 clones in the sample; about 87% occur only once, and approximately 15% lies in the top ten. The rearrangement uses TRBV5-6 and TRBJ1-1, with D perhaps TRBD1 (5 bases). This TCR came from an adult who received the AZD1222 COVID-19 vaccine. This specimen consisted of peripheral blood, obtained 28 days after the second AZD1222 dose. As DNA, the CDR3 is TGTGCCAGCAGCTTCGGGGGGGACACTGAAGCTTTCTTT. Amino acids: CASSFGGDTEAFF.